Listed below are T cell receptor beta chains from one sample, sequenced in a study of blood T cell repertoires in COVID-19. Sequencing was performed with immunoSEQ multiplex PCR; in TCRdb, only in-frame clones are kept and a portion is missing. The data contain around 380,000 clones, around 87% of them seen just once; the ten biggest clones take up 1% to 1.5%. The sequenced sample consisted of PBMCs or T cells enriched from blood (not recorded which). The receptors were sampled from a man aged 25-40 years who had recovered from COVID-19. The CDR3 runs from the conserved cysteine through the conserved F or W. Each record gives: J gene, CDR3 length, D gene, clone size, V gene, CDR3 DNA, CDR3 protein. D genes are given only for firm matches. The size of a clone is reported for some rows only, either as once, few or many, or as a class for expanded clones.

>TRBJ1-1|15|NA|once|TRBV15
TGTGCCACCAGCAGAGATCCCGGGATGAACACTGAAGCTTTCTTT
CATSRDPGMNTEAFF
>TRBJ2-7|14|NA|NA|TRBV1
TGCACCAGCAGCCAGTCTAGCGCTCCCTACGAGCAGTACTTC
CTSSQSSAPYEQYF
>TRBJ2-7|13|TRBD2|NA|TRBV6-5
TGTGCCAGCTCTAGCGGTCTGGATTACGAGCAGTACTTC
CASSSGLDYEQYF
>TRBJ1-2|16|NA|NA|TRBV30
TGTGCCTGGAGCGGAAGTGCGGGGGGAACTAACTATGGCTACACCTTC
CAWSGSAGGTNYGYTF
>TRBJ2-2|16|NA|NA|TRBV5-6
TGTGCCAGCAGCTTTGTTCGGAGGGCGAACACCGGGGAGCTGTTTTTT
CASSFVRRANTGELFF
>TRBJ1-6|17|NA|NA|TRBV4-1
TGCGCCAGCAGGCAATCGACAGCCCGCTCCTATAATTCACCCCTCCACTTT
CASRQSTARSYNSPLHF
>TRBJ2-7|16|TRBD1|NA|TRBV28
TGTGCCAGCAGTTTACGCCAGGGGGCTCCCCGATACGAGCAGTACTTC
CASSLRQGAPRYEQYF
>TRBJ1-1|13|TRBD1|NA|TRBV12-3/TRBV12-4
TGTGCCAGCAGTCTAACAGGGGGGTTGGAAGCTTTCTTT
CASSLTGGLEAFF
>TRBJ2-3|14|NA|NA|TRBV7-9
TGTGCCAGCAGCTTAATAGATGCGCCCACCTCGCAGTATTTT
CASSLIDAPTSQYF
>TRBJ2-2|19|TRBD2|NA|TRBV18
TGTGCCAGCTCGCACGCCAGCGGGGGTTTCCGCGAGCCCACCGGGGAGCTGTTTTTT
CASSHASGGFREPTGELFF
>TRBJ1-2|12|NA|NA|TRBV29-1
TGCAGCGCCCGATTTTCGACAGATGGCTACACCTTC
CSARFSTDGYTF
>TRBJ2-1|13|NA|once|TRBV30
TGTGCCTTCGGACAATCCGATTACAATGAGCAGTTCTTC
CAFGQSDYNEQFF
>TRBJ2-3|14|NA|NA|TRBV5-1
TGCGCCAGCAGCTTGTACGAGGGAACAGATACGCAGTATTTT
CASSLYEGTDTQYF
>TRBJ1-6|15|TRBD1|NA|TRBV4-1
TGCGCCAGCAGCCAAGGGGGACAGCTCAATTCACCCCTCCACTTT
CASSQGGQLNSPLHF
>TRBJ2-3|14|TRBD1|few|TRBV20-1
TGCAGTGCCAGTAGCCGGGACAGGGGAGATACGCAGTATTTT
CSASSRDRGDTQYF
>TRBJ2-2|14|NA|NA|TRBV3-1/TRBV3-2
TGTGCCAGCAGGGGACTCCGAATGACCGGGGAGCTGTTTTTT
CASRGLRMTGELFF
>TRBJ2-7|15|TRBD1|NA|TRBV7-9
TGTGCCAGCAGCACGGACAGGGGGATTGGGTACGAGCAGTACTTC
CASSTDRGIGYEQYF
>TRBJ1-2|15|TRBD1|NA|TRBV9
TGTGCCAGCAGCGTACAGGGGGAGGTGGGCTATGGCTACACCTTC
CASSVQGEVGYGYTF
>TRBJ2-3|15|NA|NA|TRBV7-2
TGTGCCAGCAGCCCCTCATTAGGAAGGGGAGATACGCAGTATTTT
CASSPSLGRGDTQYF
>TRBJ1-5|15|TRBD1|NA|TRBV6-5
TGTGCCAGCGGGAGACAGGGGTCCACAACCCAGCCCCAGCATTTT
CASGRQGSTTQPQHF
>TRBJ1-4|15|NA|NA|TRBV7-9
TGTGCCAGCAGCACCCCTCGGGGGGCTAATGAAAAACTGTTTTTT
CASSTPRGANEKLFF
>TRBJ1-3|16|NA|NA|TRBV4-3
TGCGCCAGCAGCCAAGGCTCGGACAACCTTGGAAACACCATATATTTT
CASSQGSDNLGNTIYF
>TRBJ1-1|15|NA|NA|TRBV6-6
TGTGCCAGCAGACCCTCGGGAGCGGCGAACACTGAAGCTTTCTTT
CASRPSGAANTEAFF
>TRBJ2-4|14|TRBD1|NA|TRBV5-1
TGCGCCAGCAGCTCAGCCGGGACAGAAAACATTCAGTACTTC
CASSSAGTENIQYF
>TRBJ2-7|14|TRBD1|NA|TRBV18
TGTGCCAGCTCACCCTGGGACAGGACCTACGAGCAGTACTTC
CASSPWDRTYEQYF
>TRBJ2-2|12|TRBD1|NA|TRBV6-5
TGTGCCGTACAGGGGGACACCGGGGAGCTGTTTTTT
CAVQGDTGELFF
>TRBJ1-2|15|NA|few|TRBV6-1
TGTGCCAGCAGTGAACGCCCAGGGTTGAACTATGGCTACACCTTC
CASSERPGLNYGYTF